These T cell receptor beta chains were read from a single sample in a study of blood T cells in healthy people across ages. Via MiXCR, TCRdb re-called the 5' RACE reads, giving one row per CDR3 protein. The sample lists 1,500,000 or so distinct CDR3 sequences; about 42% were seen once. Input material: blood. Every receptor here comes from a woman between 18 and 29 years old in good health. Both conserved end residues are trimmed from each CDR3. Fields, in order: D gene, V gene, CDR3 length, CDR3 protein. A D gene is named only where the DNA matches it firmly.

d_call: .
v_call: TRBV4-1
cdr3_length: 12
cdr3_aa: ASSQDIAAPGYT

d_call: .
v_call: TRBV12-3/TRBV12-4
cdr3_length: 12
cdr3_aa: ASSLWGPDTEAF

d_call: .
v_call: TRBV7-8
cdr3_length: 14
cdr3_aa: ASSLIRVGRTNEQF

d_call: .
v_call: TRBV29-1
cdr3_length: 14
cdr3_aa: SVIGAGGRGLKTQY

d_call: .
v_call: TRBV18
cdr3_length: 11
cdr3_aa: ASSPDLYNEQF

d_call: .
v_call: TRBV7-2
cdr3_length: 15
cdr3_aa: ASSLVTAGVTYNEQF

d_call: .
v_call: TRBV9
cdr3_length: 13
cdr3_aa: ASSRSNLPVHEQY

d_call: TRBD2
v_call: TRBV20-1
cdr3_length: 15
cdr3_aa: SARTPLTSGSNNEQF

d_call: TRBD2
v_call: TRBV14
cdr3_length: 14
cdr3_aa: ASSLGLAGGADTQY

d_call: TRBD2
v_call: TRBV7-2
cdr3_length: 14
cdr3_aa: ASSSRTSGRVYEQF